This T cell receptor (beta chain) was found in a study of T cell responses to AZD1222 COVID-19 vaccine. Findings and caveats of the study: No repertoire was sampled before or during the peak T cell response, only after it. Nearly half of the spike-specific TCRs reportedly recognize variant regions that carry no mutations.

Per germline, CDR1 LGHDT and CDR2 YNNKEL (reference sequence). V was pared by 1 base and J by 2 bases, with 6 bases between. The CDR3 consists of 13 residues. Remarks on this clone: Its antigen is undetermined.

Repertoires were generated with immunoSEQ multiplex PCR, while TCRdb's copy carries only in-frame clones and drops some. This table has around 160,000 clones, around 93% appearing once. The chain couples TRBV3-1 (or the pseudogene TRBV3-2) to TRBJ2-7; D gene uncertain. This TCR derives from an adult in good health. The sequencing used peripheral blood, collected on day 0 of AZD1222 vaccination. CDR3 amino acids: CASSQGPAYEQYF. CDR3 nucleotides: TGTGCCAGCAGCCAAGGACCGGCCTACGAGCAGTACTTC.